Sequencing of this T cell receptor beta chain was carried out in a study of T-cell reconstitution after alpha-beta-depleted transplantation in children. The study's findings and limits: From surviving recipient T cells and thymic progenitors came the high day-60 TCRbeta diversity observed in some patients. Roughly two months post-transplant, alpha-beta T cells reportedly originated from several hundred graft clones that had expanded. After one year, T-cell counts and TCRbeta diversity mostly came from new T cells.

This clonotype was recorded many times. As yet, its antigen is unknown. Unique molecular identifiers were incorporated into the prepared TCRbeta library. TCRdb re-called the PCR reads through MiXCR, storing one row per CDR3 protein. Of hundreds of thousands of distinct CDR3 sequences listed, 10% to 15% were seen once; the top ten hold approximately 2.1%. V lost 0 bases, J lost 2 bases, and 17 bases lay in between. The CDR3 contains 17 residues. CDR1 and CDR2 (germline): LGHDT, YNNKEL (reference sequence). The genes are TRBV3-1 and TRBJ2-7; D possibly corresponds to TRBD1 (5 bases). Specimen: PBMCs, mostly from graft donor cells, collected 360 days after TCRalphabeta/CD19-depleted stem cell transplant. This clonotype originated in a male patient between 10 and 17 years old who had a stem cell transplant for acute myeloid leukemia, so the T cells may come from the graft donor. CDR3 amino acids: CASSQDQGRWTPYEQYF. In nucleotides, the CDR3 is TGTGCCAGCAGCCAAGATCAGGGCAGGTGGACCCCCTACGAGCAGTACTTC.